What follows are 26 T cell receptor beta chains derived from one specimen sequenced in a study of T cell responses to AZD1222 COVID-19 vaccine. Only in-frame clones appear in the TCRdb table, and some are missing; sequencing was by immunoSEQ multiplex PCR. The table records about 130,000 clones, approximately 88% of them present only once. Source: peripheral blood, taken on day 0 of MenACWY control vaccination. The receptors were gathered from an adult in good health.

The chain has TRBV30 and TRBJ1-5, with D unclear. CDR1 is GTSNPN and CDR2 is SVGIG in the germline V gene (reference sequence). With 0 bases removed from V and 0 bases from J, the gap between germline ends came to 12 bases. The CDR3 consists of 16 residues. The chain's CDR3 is CAWSVARSYSNQPQHF. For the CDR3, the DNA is TGTGCCTGGAGTGTCGCCCGAAGTTATAGCAATCAGCCCCAGCATTTT.

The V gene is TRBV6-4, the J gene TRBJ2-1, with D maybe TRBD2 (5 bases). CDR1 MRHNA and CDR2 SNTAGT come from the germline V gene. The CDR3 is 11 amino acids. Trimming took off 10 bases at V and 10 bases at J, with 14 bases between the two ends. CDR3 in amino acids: CATPQRGEQFF. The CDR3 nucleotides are TGTGCCACCCCGCAGAGAGGGGAGCAGTTCTTC.

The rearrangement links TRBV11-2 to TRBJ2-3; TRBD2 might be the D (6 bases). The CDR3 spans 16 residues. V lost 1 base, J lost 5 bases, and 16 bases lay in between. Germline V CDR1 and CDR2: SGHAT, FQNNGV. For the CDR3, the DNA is TGTGCCAGCAGCTTAGTCTCCTCGGGAGCAATAGATACGCAGTATTTT. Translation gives CASSLVSSGAIDTQYF.

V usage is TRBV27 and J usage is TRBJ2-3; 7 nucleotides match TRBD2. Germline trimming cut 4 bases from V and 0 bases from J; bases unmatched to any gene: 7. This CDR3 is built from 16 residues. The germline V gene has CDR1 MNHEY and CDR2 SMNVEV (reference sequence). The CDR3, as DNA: TGTGCCAGCAGTTCCCCGGCTAGCGGTAGCACAGATACGCAGTATTTT. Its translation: CASSSPASGSTDTQYF.

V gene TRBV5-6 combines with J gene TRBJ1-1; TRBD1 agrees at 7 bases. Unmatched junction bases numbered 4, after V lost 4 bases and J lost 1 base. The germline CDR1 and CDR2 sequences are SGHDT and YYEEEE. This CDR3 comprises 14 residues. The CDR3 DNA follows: TGTGCCAGCAGCCCACAGGGGCGGAACACTGAAGCTTTCTTT. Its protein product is CASSPQGRNTEAFF.

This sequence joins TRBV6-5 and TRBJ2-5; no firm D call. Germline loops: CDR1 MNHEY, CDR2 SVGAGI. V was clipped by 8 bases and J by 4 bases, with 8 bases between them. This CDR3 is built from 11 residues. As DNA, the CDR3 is TGTGCCAGCTCTAAACGAGAGACCCAGTACTTC. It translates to CASSKRETQYF.

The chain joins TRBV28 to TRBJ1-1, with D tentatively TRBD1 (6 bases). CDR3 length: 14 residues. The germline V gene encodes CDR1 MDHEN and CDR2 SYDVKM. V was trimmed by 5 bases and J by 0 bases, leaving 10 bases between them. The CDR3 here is CASSRTVMNTEAFF. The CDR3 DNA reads TGTGCCAGCAGTAGGACAGTCATGAACACTGAAGCTTTCTTT. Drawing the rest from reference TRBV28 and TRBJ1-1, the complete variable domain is DVKVTQSSRYLVKRTGEKVFLECVQDMDHENMFWYRQDPGLGLRLIYFSYDVKMKEKGDIPEGYSVSREKKERFSLILESASTNQTSMYLCASSRTVMNTEAFFGQGTRLTVV.

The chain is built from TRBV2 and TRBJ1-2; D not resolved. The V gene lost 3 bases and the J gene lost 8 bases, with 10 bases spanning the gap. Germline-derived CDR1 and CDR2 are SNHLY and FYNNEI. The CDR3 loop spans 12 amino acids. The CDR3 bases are TGTGCCAGCAGTGAGGGGTTTTTGGGCTACACCTTC. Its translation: CASSEGFLGYTF.

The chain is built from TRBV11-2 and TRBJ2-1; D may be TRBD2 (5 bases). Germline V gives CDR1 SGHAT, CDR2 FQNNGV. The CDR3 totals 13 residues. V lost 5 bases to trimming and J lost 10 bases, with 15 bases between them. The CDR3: CASSMWRAEEQFF. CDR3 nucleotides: TGTGCCAGCAGCATGTGGCGAGCGGAAGAGCAGTTCTTC.

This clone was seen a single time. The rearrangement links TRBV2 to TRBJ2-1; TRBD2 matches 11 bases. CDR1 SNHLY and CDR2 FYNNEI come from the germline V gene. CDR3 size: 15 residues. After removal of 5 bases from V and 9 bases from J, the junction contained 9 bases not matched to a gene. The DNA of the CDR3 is TGTGCCAGCAGTATTTTAGCGGGAGGGTCGGGTGAGCAGTTCTTC. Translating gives CASSILAGGSGEQFF.

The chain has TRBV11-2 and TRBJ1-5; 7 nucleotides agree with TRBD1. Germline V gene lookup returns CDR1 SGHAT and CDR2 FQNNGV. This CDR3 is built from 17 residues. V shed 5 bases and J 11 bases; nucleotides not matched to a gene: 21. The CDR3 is CASSTSHPGQTKAAQHF. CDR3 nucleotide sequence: TGTGCCAGCAGCACGTCGCACCCGGGACAGACAAAGGCAGCCCAGCATTTT.

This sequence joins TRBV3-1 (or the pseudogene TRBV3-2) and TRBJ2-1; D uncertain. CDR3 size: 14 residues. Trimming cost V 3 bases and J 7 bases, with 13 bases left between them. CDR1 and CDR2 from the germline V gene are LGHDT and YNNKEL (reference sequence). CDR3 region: CASSQATPSNEQFF. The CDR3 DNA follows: TGTGCCAGCAGCCAGGCGACTCCTTCTAATGAGCAGTTCTTC.

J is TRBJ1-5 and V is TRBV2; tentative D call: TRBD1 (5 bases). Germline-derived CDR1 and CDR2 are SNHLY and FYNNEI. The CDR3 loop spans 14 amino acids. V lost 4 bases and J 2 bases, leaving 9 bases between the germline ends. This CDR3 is CASSVREGNQPQHF. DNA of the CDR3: TGTGCCAGCAGTGTCAGGGAAGGCAATCAGCCCCAGCATTTT.

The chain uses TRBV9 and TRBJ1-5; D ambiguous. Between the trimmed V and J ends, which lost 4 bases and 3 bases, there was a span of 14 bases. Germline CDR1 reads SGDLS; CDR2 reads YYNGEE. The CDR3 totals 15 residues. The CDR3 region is CASSSDGRDNQPQHF. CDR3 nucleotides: TGTGCCAGCAGCTCAGACGGCAGAGACAATCAGCCCCAGCATTTT.

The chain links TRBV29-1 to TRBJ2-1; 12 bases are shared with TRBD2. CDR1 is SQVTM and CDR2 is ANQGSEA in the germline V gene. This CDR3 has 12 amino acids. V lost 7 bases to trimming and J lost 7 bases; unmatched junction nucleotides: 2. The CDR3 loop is CSAGTSGNEQFF. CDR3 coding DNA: TGCAGCGCCGGGACTAGCGGGAATGAGCAGTTCTTC.

This chain's CDR3 is CASSRRDRGRPWNTEAFF. The CDR3, as DNA: TGTGCCAGCAGCAGACGTGACAGGGGGCGGCCGTGGAACACTGAAGCTTTCTTT. The genes are TRBV28 and TRBJ1-1; 10 nucleotides agree with TRBD1. The ends lost 6 bases at V and 1 base at J; junction bases unmatched: 14. Germline V gene data show CDR1 as MDHEN and CDR2 as SYDVKM. CDR3 length: 18 amino acids.

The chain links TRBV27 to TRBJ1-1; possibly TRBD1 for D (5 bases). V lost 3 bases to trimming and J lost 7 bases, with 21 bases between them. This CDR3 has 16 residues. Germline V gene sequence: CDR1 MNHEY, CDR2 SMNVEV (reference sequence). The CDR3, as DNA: TGTGCCAGCAGTTTCCGCGGGCAGGGAGTGGGTGGTGAAGCTTTCTTT. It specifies CASSFRGQGVGGEAFF.

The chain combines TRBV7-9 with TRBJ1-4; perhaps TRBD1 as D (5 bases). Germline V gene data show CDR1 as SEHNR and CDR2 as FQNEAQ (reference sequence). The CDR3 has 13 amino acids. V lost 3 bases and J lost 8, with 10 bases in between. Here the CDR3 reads CASSFGGEEKLFF. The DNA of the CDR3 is TGTGCCAGCAGCTTCGGGGGGGAAGAAAAACTGTTTTTT. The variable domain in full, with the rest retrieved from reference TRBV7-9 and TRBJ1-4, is DTGVSQNPRHKITKRGQNVTFRCDPISEHNRLYWYRQTLGQGPEFLTYFQNEAQLEKSRLLSDRFSAERPKGSFSTLEIQRTEQGDSAMYLCASSFGGEEKLFFGSGTQLSVL.

The CDR3 region is CASSVGPDSSYGYTF. In DNA form, the CDR3 reads TGTGCCAGCAGCGTGGGGCCCGACAGCTCCTATGGCTACACCTTC. The rearrangement uses TRBV9 and TRBJ1-2, with TRBD1 as a possible D gene (5 bases). Trimming took off 2 bases at V and 4 bases at J, with 15 bases between the two ends. The germline V gene has CDR1 SGDLS and CDR2 YYNGEE. The CDR3 runs to 15 residues.

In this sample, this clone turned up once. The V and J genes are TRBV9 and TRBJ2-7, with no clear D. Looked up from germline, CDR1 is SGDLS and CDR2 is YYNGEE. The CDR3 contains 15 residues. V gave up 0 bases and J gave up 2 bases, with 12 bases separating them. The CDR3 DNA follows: TGTGCCAGCAGCGTAGGATCCCTGAAGCCCTACGAGCAGTACTTC. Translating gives CASSVGSLKPYEQYF. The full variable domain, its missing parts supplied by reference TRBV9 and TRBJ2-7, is DSGVTQTPKHLITATGQRVTLRCSPRSGDLSVYWYQQSLDQGLQFLIQYYNGEERAKGNILERFSAQQFPDLHSELNLSSLELGDSALYFCASSVGSLKPYEQYFGPGTRLTVT.

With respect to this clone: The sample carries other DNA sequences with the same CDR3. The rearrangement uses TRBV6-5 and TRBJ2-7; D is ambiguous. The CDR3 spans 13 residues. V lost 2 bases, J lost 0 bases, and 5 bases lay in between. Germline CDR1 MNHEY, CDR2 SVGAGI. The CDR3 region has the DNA TGTGCCAGCAGTTACAGGGCCTCCTACGAGCAGTACTTC. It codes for CASSYRASYEQYF.

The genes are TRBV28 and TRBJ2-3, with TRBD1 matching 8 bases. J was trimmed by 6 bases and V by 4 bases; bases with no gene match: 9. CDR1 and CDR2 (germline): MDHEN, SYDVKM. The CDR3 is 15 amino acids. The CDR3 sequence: CASSSRGQGADTQYF. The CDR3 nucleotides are TGTGCCAGCAGTTCCCGAGGGCAGGGGGCGGATACGCAGTATTTT.

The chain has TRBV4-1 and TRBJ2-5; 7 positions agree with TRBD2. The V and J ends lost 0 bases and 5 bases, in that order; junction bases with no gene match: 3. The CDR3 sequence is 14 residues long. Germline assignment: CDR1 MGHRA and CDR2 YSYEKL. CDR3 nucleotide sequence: TGCGCCAGCAGCCAAGATGCAGCGGGGGAGACCCAGTACTTC. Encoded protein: CASSQDAAGETQYF.

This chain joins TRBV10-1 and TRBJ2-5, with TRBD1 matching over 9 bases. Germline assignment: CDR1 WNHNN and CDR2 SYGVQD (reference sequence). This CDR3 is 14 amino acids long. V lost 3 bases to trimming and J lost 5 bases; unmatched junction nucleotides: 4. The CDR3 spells CASSDGQGFETQYF. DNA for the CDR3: TGCGCCAGCAGTGACGGACAGGGGTTTGAGACCCAGTACTTC.

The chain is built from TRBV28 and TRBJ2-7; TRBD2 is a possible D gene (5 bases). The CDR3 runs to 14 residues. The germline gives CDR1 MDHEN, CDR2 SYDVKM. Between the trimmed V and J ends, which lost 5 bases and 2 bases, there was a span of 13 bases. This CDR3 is CASSPGRRTYEQYF. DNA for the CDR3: TGTGCCAGCAGTCCAGGCAGGAGGACCTACGAGCAGTACTTC.

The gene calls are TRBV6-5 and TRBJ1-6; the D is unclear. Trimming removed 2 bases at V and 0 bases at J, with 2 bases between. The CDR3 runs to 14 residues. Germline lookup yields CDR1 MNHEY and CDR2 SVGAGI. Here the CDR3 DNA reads TGTGCCAGCAGTTACGCCTCCTATAATTCACCCCTCCACTTT. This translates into CASSYASYNSPLHF.